One and the same sample provided the 17 T cell receptor beta chains below, sequenced in a study of blood T cell repertoires in COVID-19. Only in-frame clones appear in the TCRdb table, and some are missing; sequencing was by immunoSEQ multiplex PCR. Counted here are some 66,000 clones, approximately 90% occurring once; the ten biggest clones make up 5.5% to 8%. Sequencing was done on a sample of peripheral blood. The receptors were sampled from a human donor in a cohort sampled during active COVID-19.

The chain recombines TRBV7-9 with TRBJ2-1; 9 positions match TRBD1. The CDR3 spans 18 residues. V trimming: 5 bases; J trimming: 6 bases; junction bases outside the gene matches: 17. Germline CDR1 reads SEHNR; CDR2 reads FQNEAQ (reference sequence). Here the CDR3 DNA reads TGTGCCAGCAGCCTCGTCGGGGTAGTCGGGACAGGGATCAATGAGCAGTTCTTC. Residues: CASSLVGVVGTGINEQFF. Complete variable domain (other parts from reference TRBV7-9 and TRBJ2-1): DTGVSQNPRHKITKRGQNVTFRCDPISEHNRLYWYRQTLGQGPEFLTYFQNEAQLEKSRLLSDRFSAERPKGSFSTLEIQRTEQGDSAMYLCASSLVGVVGTGINEQFFGPGTRLTVL.

The chain carries TRBV7-2 and TRBJ2-5; no definite D call. V gave up 2 bases and J gave up 0 bases, with 7 bases separating them. This CDR3 has 14 residues. Per germline, CDR1 SGHTA and CDR2 FQGNSA. This CDR3 reads CASSLLANQETQYF. CDR3 coding DNA: TGTGCCAGCAGCTTATTGGCAAACCAAGAGACCCAGTACTTC. The whole variable domain, filled in from reference TRBV7-2 and TRBJ2-5, reads GAGVSQSPSNKVTEKGKDVELRCDPISGHTALYWYRQSLGQGLEFLIYFQGNSAPDKSGLPSDRFSAERTGGSVSTLTIQRTQQEDSAVYLCASSLLANQETQYFGPGTRLLVL.

The chain has TRBV11-2 and TRBJ2-3; 11 positions match TRBD2. The CDR3 is 15 residues long. Germline CDR1 and CDR2: SGHAT and FQNNGV. The trim removed 4 bases at V and 8 bases at J, leaving 8 bases unmatched. The CDR3 sequence: CASSSTSGVLGTQYF. CDR3 coding DNA: TGTGCCAGCAGCTCGACTAGCGGGGTTTTGGGTACGCAGTATTTT.

Turning to this clone: One end of the junction does not line up with germline, which may come from a read error. The J gene is TRBJ1-4, the V gene TRBV3-1 (or the pseudogene TRBV3-2); D gene unclear. The CDR3 contains 16 residues. CDR1 and CDR2 (germline): LGHDT, YNNKEL (reference sequence). CDR3: CASSQERGSRKEKLFF. In DNA form, the CDR3 reads TGTGCCAGCAGTCAAGAACGGGGTTCGAGAAAGGAAAAACTGTTTTTT.

The genes are TRBV20-1 and TRBJ2-7; D ambiguous. This CDR3 is built from 13 residues. Germline loops: CDR1 DFQATT, CDR2 SNEGSKA (reference sequence). With 3 bases removed from V and 0 bases from J, the gap between germline ends came to 9 bases. CDR3: CSASGPASYEQYF. DNA of the CDR3: TGCAGTGCTAGTGGGCCTGCCTCCTACGAGCAGTACTTC.

The gene calls are TRBV4-3 and TRBJ1-4; weak D call: TRBD1 (5 bases). The CDR3 has 17 residues. Germline V lookup: CDR1 LGHNA, CDR2 YSLEER. V was cut by 3 bases and J by 5 bases, with 19 bases left in between. CDR3: CASSQYYVGTLNEKLFF. The CDR3 region has the DNA TGCGCCAGCAGCCAGTATTACGTCGGGACTTTAAATGAAAAACTGTTTTTT.

The chain uses TRBV7-8 and TRBJ1-1, with 7 positions matching TRBD1. V gave up 5 bases and J gave up 0 bases; unmatched junction bases: 6. The CDR3 loop spans 15 amino acids. Germline assignment: CDR1 SGHVS and CDR2 FQNEAQ. As DNA, the CDR3 is TGTGCCAGCAGCCGAGCAGGGACAGTGAACACTGAAGCTTTCTTT. Protein product: CASSRAGTVNTEAFF.

The rearrangement joins TRBV7-2 to TRBJ2-1; weak D call: TRBD2 (5 bases). Germline values: CDR1 SGHTA, CDR2 FQGNSA. The CDR3 covers 15 residues. V lost 5 bases and J 0 bases, leaving 11 bases between the germline ends. For the CDR3, the DNA is TGTGCCAGCAGCCTGGGAAGCGGCTCCTACAATGAGCAGTTCTTC. Its protein product is CASSLGSGSYNEQFF.

The chain recombines TRBV6-6 with TRBJ2-1, with TRBD2 matching over 8 bases. J lost 6 bases, V lost 0 bases, and 4 bases had no gene match. The CDR3 totals 15 residues. Germline CDR1 is MNHNY and CDR2 is SVGAGI (reference sequence). In nucleotides, the CDR3 is TGTGCCAGCAGTTACTCTCCCAGCGGGGGCAATGAGCAGTTCTTC. This translates into CASSYSPSGGNEQFF.

V usage is TRBV4-1 and J usage is TRBJ2-7, with TRBD1 as a possible D gene (5 bases). The CDR3 is made up of 14 amino acids. The V gene's germline CDR1 is MGHRA and CDR2 YSYEKL. The V and J ends lost 0 bases and 6 bases respectively, with 12 bases between them. CDR3 bases: TGCGCCAGCAGCCAAGAAGGGGTGTATGGCGAGCAGTACTTC. It encodes CASSQEGVYGEQYF.

V usage is TRBV15 and J usage is TRBJ1-2; D perhaps matches TRBD1 (5 bases). Germline V gene sequence: CDR1 LNHNV, CDR2 YYDKDF (reference sequence). The V end lost 1 base, the J end lost 4 bases, and 10 bases lay between the germline ends. The CDR3 runs to 14 residues. CDR3 DNA: TGTGCCACCAGCAGAGCACAGGCCAGCTATGGCTACACCTTC. Translation gives CATSRAQASYGYTF.

J is TRBJ1-4 and V is TRBV3-1 (or the pseudogene TRBV3-2); 7 nucleotides agree with TRBD1. Trimming cost V 4 bases and J 4 bases; bases outside gene matches: 12. The CDR3 extends over 17 amino acids. Germline V gene sequence: CDR1 LGHDT, CDR2 YNNKEL (reference sequence). CDR3 sequence: CASSRKITGQYNEKLFF. In DNA form, the CDR3 reads TGTGCCAGCAGCCGCAAGATCACGGGACAGTATAATGAAAAACTGTTTTTT.

The rearrangement joins TRBV9 to TRBJ1-1, with 7 bases fitting TRBD1. J lost 3 bases, V lost 4 bases, and 6 bases had no gene match. This CDR3 is 14 amino acids long. CDR1 and CDR2 (germline): SGDLS, YYNGEE. DNA for the CDR3: TGTGCCAGCAGCCACCGGGACAGAGACACTGAAGCTTTCTTT. Residues: CASSHRDRDTEAFF.

The CDR3, as DNA: TGTGCCAGCAGTTTCGGAGGGGGCGGGAATCAGCCCCAGCATTTT. Residues: CASSFGGGGNQPQHF. This chain links TRBV28 with TRBJ1-5; 7 bases line up with TRBD1. Germline V gene lookup returns CDR1 MDHEN and CDR2 SYDVKM. The CDR3 runs 15 residues. The V segment lost 3 bases and the J segment 4 bases; nucleotides outside the gene matches: 6.

The chain recombines TRBV5-3 with TRBJ1-2; unclear D gene. TRBV5-3 is reported as an ORF; its role is uncertain. V was shortened by 0 bases and J by 6 bases, with 9 bases between the two germline ends. CDR3 length: 13 amino acids. The DNA of the CDR3 is TGTGCCAGAAGCTTGGTGAGGGTTGATGGCTACACCTTC. It codes for CARSLVRVDGYTF.

CDR3: CASSLGGTGKAFF. The CDR3 DNA is TGTGCCAGCAGCTTAGGTGGTACAGGGAAAGCTTTCTTT. The rearrangement joins TRBV7-9 to TRBJ1-1, with a weak D call TRBD1 (6 bases). V shed 1 base and J shed 9 bases, with 12 bases lying between them. This CDR3 spans 13 amino acids. Germline CDR1 reads SEHNR; CDR2 reads FQNEAQ (reference sequence).

CDR3 coding DNA: TGTGCCAGCAGCCCGTCACAGGGGGCCCCCTACGAGCAGTACTTC. Protein sequence: CASSPSQGAPYEQYF. The rearrangement joins TRBV3-1 (or the pseudogene TRBV3-2) to TRBJ2-7; the match to TRBD1 covers 9 bases. Per the germline V gene, CDR1 is LGHDT and CDR2 is YNNKEL (reference sequence). Trimming cost V 4 bases and J 2 bases; bases outside gene matches: 6. CDR3 length: 15 amino acids.